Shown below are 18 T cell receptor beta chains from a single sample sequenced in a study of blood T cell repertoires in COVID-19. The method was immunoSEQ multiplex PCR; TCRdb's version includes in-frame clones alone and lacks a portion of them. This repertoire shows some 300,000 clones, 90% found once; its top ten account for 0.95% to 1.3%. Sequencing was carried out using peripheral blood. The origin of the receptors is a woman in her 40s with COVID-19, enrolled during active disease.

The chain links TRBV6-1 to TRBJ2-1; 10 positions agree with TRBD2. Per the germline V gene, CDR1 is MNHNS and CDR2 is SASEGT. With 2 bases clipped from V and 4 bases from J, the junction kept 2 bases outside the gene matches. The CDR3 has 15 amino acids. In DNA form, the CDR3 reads TGTGCCAGCAGTGAACTAGCGGGAGTGTACAATGAGCAGTTCTTC. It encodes CASSELAGVYNEQFF.

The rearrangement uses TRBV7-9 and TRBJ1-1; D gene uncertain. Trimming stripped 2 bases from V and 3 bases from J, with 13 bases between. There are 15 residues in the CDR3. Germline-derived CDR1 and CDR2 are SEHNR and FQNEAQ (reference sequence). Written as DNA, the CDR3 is TGTGCCAGCAGCTTACAGGCGGGAGGGTACACTGAAGCTTTCTTT. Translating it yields CASSLQAGGYTEAFF.

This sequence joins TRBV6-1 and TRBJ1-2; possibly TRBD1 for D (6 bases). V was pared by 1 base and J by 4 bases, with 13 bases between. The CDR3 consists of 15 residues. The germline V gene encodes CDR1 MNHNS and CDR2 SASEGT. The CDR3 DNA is TGTGCCAGCAGTGAAGAATACCGGGGGGCCTATGGCTACACCTTC. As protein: CASSEEYRGAYGYTF.

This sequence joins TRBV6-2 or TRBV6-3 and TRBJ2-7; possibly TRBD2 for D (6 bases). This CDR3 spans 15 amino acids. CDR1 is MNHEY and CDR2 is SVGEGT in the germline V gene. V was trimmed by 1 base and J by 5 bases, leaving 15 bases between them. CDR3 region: CASSYLSRRGDEQYF. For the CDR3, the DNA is TGTGCCAGCAGTTACTTAAGTCGTCGCGGGGACGAGCAGTACTTC.

The CDR3 region has the DNA TGTGCCAGCTCCGCGGGAGGGGTAGATACGCAGTATTTT. As protein: CASSAGGVDTQYF. J is TRBJ2-3 and V is TRBV18; 9 nucleotides align to TRBD2. The CDR3 runs 13 residues. Germline CDR1 and CDR2: KGHSH and LQKENI. V lost 6 bases to trimming and J lost 5 bases; unmatched junction nucleotides: 3.

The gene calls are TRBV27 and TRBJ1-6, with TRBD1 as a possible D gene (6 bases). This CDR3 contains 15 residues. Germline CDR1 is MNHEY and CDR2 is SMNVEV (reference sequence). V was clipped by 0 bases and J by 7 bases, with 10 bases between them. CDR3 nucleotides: TGTGCCAGCAGTTTATCACACAGGGCAAATTCACCCCTCCACTTT. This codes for CASSLSHRANSPLHF.

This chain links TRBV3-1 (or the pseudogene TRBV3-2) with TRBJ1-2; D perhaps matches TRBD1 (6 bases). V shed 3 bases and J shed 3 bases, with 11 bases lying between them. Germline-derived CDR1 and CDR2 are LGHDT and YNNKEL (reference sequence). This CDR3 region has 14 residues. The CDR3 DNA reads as TGTGCCAGCAGCCACGGACAGATCTACTATGGCTACACCTTC. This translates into CASSHGQIYYGYTF.

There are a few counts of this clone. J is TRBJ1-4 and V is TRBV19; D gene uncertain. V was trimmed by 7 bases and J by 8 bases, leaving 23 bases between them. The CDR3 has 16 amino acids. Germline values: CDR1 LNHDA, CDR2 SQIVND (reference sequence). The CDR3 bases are TGTGCCAGTATAGGAGTAGCGGTATTCGAATACGAAAAACTGTTTTTT. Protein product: CASIGVAVFEYEKLFF.

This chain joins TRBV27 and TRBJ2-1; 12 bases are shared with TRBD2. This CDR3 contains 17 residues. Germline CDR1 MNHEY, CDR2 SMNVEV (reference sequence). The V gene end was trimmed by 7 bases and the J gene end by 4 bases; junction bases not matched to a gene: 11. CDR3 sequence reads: CASTGQGLAGKYNEQFF. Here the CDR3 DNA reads TGTGCCAGCACCGGACAAGGACTAGCGGGGAAATACAATGAGCAGTTCTTC.

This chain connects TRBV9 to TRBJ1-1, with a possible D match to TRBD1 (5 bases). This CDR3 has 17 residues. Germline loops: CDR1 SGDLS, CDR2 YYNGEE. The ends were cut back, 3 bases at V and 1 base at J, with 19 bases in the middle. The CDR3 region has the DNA TGTGCCAGCAGCGGAATCTCGCCGGGACTTACGAACACTGAAGCTTTCTTT. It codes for CASSGISPGLTNTEAFF.

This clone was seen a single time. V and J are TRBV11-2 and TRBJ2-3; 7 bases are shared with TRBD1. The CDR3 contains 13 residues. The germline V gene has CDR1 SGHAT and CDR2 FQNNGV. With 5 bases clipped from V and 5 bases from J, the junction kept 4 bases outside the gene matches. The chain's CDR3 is CASSPYRGDTQYF. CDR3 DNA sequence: TGTGCCAGCAGCCCCTACAGGGGAGATACGCAGTATTTT.

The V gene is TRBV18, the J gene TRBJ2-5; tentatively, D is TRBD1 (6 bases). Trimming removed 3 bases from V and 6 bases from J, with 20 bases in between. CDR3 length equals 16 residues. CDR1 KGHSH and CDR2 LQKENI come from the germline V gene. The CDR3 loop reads CASSPYSGVLQKTQYF. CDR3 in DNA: TGTGCCAGCTCACCGTACTCAGGGGTACTCCAGAAGACCCAGTACTTC. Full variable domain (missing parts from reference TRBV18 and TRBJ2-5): NAGVMQNPRHLVRRRGQEARLRCSPMKGHSHVYWYRQLPEEGLKFMVYLQKENIIDESGMPKERFSAEFPKEGPSILRIQQVVRGDSAAYFCASSPYSGVLQKTQYFGPGTRLLVL.

The CDR3 reads CASTTSGRMSGELFF. CDR3 nucleotides: TGTGCCAGCACTACTAGCGGGAGAATGTCCGGGGAGCTGTTTTTT. V is TRBV9 and J is TRBJ2-2; 11 bases map to TRBD2. After removal of 6 bases from V and 6 bases from J, the junction contained 7 bases not matched to a gene. The germline V gene encodes CDR1 SGDLS and CDR2 YYNGEE. The CDR3 spans 15 residues. The entire variable domain, with the rest obtained from reference TRBV9 and TRBJ2-2, is as follows: DSGVTQTPKHLITATGQRVTLRCSPRSGDLSVYWYQQSLDQGLQFLIQYYNGEERAKGNILERFSAQQFPDLHSELNLSSLELGDSALYFCASTTSGRMSGELFFGEGSRLTVL.

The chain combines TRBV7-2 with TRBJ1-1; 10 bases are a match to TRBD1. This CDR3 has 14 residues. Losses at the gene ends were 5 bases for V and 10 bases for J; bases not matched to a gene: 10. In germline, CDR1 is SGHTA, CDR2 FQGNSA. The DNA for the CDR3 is TGTGCCAGCAGCAGCAGGGACAGGGGATTCGGAGCTTTCTTT. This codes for CASSSRDRGFGAFF.

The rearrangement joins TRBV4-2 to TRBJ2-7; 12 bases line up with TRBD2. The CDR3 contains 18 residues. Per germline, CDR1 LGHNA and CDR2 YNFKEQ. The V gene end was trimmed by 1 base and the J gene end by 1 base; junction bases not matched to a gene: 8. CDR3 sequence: CASSQGTSGGSQSYEQYF. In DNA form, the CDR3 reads TGTGCCAGCAGCCAAGGAACTAGCGGGGGGTCCCAATCCTACGAGCAGTACTTC.

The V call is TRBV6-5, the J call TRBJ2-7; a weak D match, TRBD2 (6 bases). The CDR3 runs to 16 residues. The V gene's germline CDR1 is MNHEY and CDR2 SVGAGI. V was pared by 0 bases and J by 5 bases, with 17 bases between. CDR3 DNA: TGTGCCAGCAGTTACTCGGGAGGCCCAATTCAGGACGAGCAGTACTTC. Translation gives CASSYSGGPIQDEQYF.

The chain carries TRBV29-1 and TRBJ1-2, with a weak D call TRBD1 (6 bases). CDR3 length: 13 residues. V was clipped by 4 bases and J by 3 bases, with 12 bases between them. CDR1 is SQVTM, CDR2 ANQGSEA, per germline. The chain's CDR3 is CSVVGGEDYGYTF. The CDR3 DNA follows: TGCAGCGTTGTAGGGGGGGAGGACTATGGCTACACCTTC.

CDR3 nucleotides: TGTGCCAGCAGCCGTACAGCTCTATTACAGGGGGCCGTAGCCAAAAACATTCAGTACTTC. Protein sequence: CASSRTALLQGAVAKNIQYF. This chain uses TRBV5-8 with TRBJ2-4, with 9 bases fitting TRBD1. Germline-derived CDR1 and CDR2 are SGHTS and YDEGEE. The CDR3 sequence is 20 residues long. V lost 4 bases, J lost 0 bases, and 17 bases stayed unmatched.